The subject of this entry is one T cell receptor beta chain. This record comes from a study of T cell changes during pregnancy in multiple sclerosis. Generated by immunoSEQ multiplex PCR, the TCRdb table keeps only in-frame clones and is missing some. The table lists 90,000 to 100,000 clones, roughly 94% of them singletons. V was pared by 6 bases and J by 1 base, with 7 bases of the junction left unmatched. CDR1 is SQVTM and CDR2 is ANQGSEA in the germline V gene. CDR3 length: 15 amino acids. The sample in question was peripheral blood, obtained after pregnancy. The sequence derives from a female donor in good health, enrolled as a control in a pregnancy study. The V gene is TRBV29-1, the J gene TRBJ1-2; 11 bases are shared with TRBD1. The CDR3 nucleotides are TGCAGCGTGGACAGGGGGCCCGAAGGTAACTATGGCTACACCTTC. Protein: CSVDRGPEGNYGYTF.